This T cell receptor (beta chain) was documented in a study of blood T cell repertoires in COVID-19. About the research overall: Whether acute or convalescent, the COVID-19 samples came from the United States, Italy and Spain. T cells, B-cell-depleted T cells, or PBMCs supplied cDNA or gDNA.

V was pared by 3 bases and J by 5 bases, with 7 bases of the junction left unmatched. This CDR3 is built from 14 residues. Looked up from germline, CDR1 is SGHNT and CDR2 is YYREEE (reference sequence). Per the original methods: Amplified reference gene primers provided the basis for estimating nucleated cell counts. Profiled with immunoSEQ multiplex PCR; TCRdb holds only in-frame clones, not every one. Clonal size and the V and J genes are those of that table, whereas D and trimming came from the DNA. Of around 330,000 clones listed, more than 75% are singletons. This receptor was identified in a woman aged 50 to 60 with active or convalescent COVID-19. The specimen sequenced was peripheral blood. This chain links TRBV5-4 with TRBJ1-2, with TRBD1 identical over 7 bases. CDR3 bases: TGTGCCAGCAGCTATCCAGGGGGTACTTATGGCTACACCTTC. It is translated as CASSYPGGTYGYTF. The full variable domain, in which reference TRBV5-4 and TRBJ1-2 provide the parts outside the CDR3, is ETGVTQSPTHLIKTRGQQVTLRCSSQSGHNTVSWYQQALGQGPQFIFQYYREEENGRGNFPPRFSGLQFPNYSSELNVNALELDDSALYLCASSYPGGTYGYTFGSGTRLTVV.